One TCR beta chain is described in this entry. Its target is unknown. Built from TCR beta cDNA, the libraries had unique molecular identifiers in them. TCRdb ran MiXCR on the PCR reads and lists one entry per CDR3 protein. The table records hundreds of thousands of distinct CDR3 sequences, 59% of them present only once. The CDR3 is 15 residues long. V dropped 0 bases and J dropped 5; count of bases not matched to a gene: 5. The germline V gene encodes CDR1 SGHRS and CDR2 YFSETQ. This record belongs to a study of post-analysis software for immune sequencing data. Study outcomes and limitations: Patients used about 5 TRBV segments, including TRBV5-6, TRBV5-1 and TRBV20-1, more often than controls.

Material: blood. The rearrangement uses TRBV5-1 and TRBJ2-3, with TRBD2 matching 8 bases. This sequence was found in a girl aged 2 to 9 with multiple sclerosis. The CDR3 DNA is TGCGCCAGCAGCTTGGCCGGGAGGGGGATAGATACGCAGTATTTT. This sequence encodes CASSLAGRGIDTQYF.